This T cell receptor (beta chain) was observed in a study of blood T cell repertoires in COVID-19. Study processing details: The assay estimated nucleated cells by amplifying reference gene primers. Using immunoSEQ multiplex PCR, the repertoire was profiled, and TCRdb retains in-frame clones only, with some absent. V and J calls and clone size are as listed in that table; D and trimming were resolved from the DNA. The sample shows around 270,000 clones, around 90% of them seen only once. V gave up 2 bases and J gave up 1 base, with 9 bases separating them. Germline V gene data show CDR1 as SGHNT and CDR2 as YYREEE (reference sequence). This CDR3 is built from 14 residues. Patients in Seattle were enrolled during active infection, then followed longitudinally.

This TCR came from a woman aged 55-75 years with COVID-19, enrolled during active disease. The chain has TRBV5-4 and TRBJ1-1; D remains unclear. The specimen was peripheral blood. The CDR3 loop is CASSFARRNTEAFF. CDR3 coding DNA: TGTGCCAGCAGCTTCGCCCGGAGGAACACTGAAGCTTTCTTT.